This T cell receptor beta chain was captured by sequencing in a study of T cell repertoires in cytomegalovirus infection. Study results and caveats: Cumulative public TCR beta family frequency identified CMV carriers with the relevant HLA. In two of eight donors, the top clonotype was HLA-C-restricted CMV-specific.

As for this clonotype: Its specificity is not known.

TCRdb independently ran MiXCR on the reads; one entry per CDR3 protein. The table records 110,000 or so distinct CDR3 sequences, 30% of them present only once. This CDR3 spans 14 amino acids. V was clipped by 6 bases and J by 6 bases, with 16 bases between them. The source of this sequence is a human donor in good health (CMV status not recorded). Some clones in this sample may be carry-over from other donors' samples. Sequenced material: CD8+ T cells from cultured PBMCs, taken from culture after CMV antigen stimulation. This chain uses TRBV12-3 or TRBV12-4 with TRBJ2-3; tentatively, D is TRBD2 (5 bases). CDR3 amino acids: CASRQNRGGDTQYF. As DNA, the CDR3 is TGTGCCAGCAGACAAAACCGGGGTGGCGATACGCAGTATTTT.